The clone carrying this T cell receptor (beta chain) was observed many times. These data come from a study of T cells in Graves' hyperthyroidism and ophthalmopathy. The CDR3 consists of 14 residues. Germline V gives CDR1 SGHVS, CDR2 FQNEAQ. V shed 5 bases and J 2 bases; nucleotides not matched to a gene: 6. A NOSPECS grade of at least 4, a Clinical Activity Score of at least 3 and duration under 3 months were recorded in ophthalmopathy patients. RNA transcripts provided the source from which TCR beta CDR3 regions were amplified. TCR CDR3 regions were first amplified by RT-PCR with HTBI primers. From the multiplex PCR reads, TCRdb called clonotypes with MiXCR, one entry per CDR3 protein. Counted here are 300,000 to 500,000 distinct CDR3 sequences, around 15% occurring once; the ten biggest clones make up approximately 27%.

V and J are TRBV7-8 and TRBJ2-7; 7 bases fit TRBD1. Sequences were obtained from blood. This clonotype was sampled from a man aged 50 to 60 with Graves' ophthalmopathy. The CDR3, as DNA: TGTGCCAGCAGCGCCCGGACAGGAGCCTACGAGCAGTACTTC. Its translation: CASSARTGAYEQYF.